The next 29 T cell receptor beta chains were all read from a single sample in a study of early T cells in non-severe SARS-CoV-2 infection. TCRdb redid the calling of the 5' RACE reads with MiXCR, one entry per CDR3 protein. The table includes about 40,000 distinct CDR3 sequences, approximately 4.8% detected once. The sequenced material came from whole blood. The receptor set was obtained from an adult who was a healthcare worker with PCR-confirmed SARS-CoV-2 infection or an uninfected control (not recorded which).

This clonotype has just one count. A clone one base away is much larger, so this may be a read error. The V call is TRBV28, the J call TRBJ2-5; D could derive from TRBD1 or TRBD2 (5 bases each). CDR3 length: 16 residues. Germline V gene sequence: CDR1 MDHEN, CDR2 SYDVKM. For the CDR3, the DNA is TGTGCCAGCAGCTCCCGGGGCCTGGGGGTCCAAAAGACCCAGTACTTC. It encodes CASSSRGLGVQKTQYF.

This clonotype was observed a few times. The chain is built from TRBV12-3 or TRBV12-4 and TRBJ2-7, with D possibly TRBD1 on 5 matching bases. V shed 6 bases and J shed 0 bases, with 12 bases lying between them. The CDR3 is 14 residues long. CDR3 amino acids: CASSRQLSSYEQYF. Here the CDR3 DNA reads TGTGCCAGCAGCCGACAGCTGAGCTCCTACGAGCAGTACTTC.

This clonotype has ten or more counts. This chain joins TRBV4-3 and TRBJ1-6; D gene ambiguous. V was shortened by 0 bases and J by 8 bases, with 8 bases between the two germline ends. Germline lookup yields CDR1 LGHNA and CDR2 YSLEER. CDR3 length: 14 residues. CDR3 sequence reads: CASSQDFGDSPLHF. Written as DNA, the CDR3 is TGCGCCAGCAGCCAAGATTTTGGGGATTCACCCCTCCACTTT.

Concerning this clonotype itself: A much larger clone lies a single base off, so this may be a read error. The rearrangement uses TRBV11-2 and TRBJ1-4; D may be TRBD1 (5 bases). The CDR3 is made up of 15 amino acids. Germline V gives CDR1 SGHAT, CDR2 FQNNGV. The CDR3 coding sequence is TGTACCAGCAGCTTAGGACAACAGATGAGTGAAAAACTGTTTTTT. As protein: CTSSLGQQMSEKLFF.

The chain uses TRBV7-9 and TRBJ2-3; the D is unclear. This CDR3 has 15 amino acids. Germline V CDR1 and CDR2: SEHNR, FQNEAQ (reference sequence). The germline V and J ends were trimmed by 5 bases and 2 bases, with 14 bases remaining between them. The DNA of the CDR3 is TGTGCCAGCAGCGTTCTGGTCTTCATCACAGATACGCAGTATTTT. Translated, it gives CASSVLVFITDTQYF.

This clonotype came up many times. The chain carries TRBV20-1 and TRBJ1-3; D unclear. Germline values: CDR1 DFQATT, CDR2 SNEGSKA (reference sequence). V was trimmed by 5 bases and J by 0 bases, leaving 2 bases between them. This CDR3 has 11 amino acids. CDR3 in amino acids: CSARSGNTIYF. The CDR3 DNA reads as TGCAGTGCTCGCTCTGGAAACACCATATATTTT.

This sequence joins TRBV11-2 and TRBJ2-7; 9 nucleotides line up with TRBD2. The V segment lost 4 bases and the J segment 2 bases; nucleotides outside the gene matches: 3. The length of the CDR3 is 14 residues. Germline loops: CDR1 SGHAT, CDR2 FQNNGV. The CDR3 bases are TGTGCCAGCAGCTCACGCGGGGGGGCCTACGAGCAGTACTTC. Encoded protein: CASSSRGGAYEQYF.

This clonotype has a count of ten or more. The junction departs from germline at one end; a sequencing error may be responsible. The CDR3 DNA is TGCAGTACTAGTGGCTTAGCGGGCTTAAGTAATGAGCAGTTCTTC. It specifies CSTSGLAGLSNEQFF. The J gene is TRBJ2-1, the V gene TRBV20-1; 7 bases line up with TRBD2. The CDR3 has 15 residues. Germline loops: CDR1 DFQATT, CDR2 SNEGSKA (reference sequence).

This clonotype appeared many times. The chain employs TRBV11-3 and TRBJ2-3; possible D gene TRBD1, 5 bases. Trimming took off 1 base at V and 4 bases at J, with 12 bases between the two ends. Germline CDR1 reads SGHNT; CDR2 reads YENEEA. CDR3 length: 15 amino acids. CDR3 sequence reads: CASSLGKGWADTQYF. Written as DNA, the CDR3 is TGTGCCAGCAGCTTAGGAAAGGGGTGGGCAGATACGCAGTATTTT.

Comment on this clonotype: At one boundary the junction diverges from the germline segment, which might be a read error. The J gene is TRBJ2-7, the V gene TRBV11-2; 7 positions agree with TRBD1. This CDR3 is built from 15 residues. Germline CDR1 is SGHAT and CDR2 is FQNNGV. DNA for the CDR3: TGTGCCAGCAGCCTAGACCATAGGGGGCCCTACGAGCAGTACTTC. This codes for CASSLDHRGPYEQYF.

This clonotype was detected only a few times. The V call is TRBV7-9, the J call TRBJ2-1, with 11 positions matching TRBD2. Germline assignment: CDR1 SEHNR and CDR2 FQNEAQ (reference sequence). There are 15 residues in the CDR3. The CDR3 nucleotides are TGTGGAACGATGGCTAGCGGGAGGAAAAATGATGAGCAGTTCTTC. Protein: CGTMASGRKNDEQFF.

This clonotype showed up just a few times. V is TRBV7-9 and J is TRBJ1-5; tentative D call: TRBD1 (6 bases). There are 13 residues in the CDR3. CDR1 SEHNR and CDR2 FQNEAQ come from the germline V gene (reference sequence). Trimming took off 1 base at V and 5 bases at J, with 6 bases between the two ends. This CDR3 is CASSLGQDQPQHF. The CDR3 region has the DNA TGTGCCAGCAGCTTAGGACAGGATCAGCCCCAGCATTTT. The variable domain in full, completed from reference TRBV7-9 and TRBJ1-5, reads DTGVSQNPRHKITKRGQNVTFRCDPISEHNRLYWYRQTLGQGPEFLTYFQNEAQLEKSRLLSDRFSAERPKGSFSTLEIQRTEQGDSAMYLCASSLGQDQPQHFGDGTRLSIL.

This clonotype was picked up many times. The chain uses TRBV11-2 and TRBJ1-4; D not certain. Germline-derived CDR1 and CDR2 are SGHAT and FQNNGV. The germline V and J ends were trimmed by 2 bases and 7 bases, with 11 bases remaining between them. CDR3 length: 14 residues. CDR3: CASSLRRASEKLFF. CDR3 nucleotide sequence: TGTGCCAGCAGCTTAAGGCGGGCGAGTGAAAAACTGTTTTTT.

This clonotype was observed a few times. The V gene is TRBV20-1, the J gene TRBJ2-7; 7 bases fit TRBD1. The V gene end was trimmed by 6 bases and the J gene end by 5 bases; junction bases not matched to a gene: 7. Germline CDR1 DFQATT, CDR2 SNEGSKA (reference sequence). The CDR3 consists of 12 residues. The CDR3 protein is CSAARDSDEQYF. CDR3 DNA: TGCAGTGCCGCACGGGACAGTGACGAGCAGTACTTC.

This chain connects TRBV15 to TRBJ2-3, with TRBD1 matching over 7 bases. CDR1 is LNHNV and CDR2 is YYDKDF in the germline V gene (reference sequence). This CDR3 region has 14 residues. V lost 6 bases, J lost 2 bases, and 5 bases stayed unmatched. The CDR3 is CATRSGQNTDTQYF. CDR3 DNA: TGTGCCACCAGATCGGGACAGAACACAGATACGCAGTATTTT.

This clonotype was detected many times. The CDR3 DNA reads TGTGCCAGCAGCCAGACGAGCCGAACCGAGCAGTACTTC. Protein product: CASSQTSRTEQYF. This rearrangement joins TRBV3-1 to TRBJ2-7; D is uncertain. This CDR3 spans 13 amino acids. Germline lookup yields CDR1 LGHDT and CDR2 YNNKEL (reference sequence). V dropped 3 bases and J dropped 6 bases, with 12 bases sitting between them.

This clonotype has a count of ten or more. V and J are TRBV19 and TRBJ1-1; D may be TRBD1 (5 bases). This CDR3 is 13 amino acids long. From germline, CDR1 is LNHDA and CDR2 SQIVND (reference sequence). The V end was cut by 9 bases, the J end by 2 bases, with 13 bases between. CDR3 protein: CASQVGANTEAFF. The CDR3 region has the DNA TGTGCCAGCCAGGTTGGGGCTAACACTGAAGCTTTCTTT.

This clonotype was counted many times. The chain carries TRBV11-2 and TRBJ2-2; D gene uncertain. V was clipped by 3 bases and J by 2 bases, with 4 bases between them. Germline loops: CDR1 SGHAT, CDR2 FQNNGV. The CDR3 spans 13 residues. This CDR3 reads CASSFSNTGELFF. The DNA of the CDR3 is TGTGCCAGCAGCTTCAGCAACACCGGGGAGCTGTTTTTT.

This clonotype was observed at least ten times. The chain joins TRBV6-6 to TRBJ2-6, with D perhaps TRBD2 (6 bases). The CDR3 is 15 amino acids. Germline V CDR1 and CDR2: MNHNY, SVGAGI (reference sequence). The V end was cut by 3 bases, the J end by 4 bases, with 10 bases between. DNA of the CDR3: TGTGCCAGCAGTTATCCGGGGGACGGGGCCAACGTCCTGACTTTC. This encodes CASSYPGDGANVLTF.

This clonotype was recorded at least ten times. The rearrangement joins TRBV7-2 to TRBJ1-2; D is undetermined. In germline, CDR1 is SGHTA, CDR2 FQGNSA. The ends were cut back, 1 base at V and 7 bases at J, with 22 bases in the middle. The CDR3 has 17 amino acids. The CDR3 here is CASSLGLGRAHVGGYTF. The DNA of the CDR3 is TGTGCCAGCAGCTTAGGTCTGGGAAGGGCCCATGTCGGTGGCTACACCTTC.

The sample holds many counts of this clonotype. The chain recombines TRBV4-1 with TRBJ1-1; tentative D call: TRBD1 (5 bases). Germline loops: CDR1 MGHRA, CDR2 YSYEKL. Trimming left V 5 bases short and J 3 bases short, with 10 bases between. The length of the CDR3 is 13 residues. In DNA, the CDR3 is TGCGCCAGCAGCGTGGACACCTACACTGAAGCTTTCTTT. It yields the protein CASSVDTYTEAFF.

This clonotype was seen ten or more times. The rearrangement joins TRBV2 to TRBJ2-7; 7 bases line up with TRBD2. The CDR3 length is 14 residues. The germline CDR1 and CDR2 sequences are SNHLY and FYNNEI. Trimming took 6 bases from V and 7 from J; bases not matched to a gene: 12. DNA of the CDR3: TGTGCCAGCAGGGGAATTGCGGGAGCATTGGAGCAGTACTTC. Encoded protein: CASRGIAGALEQYF.

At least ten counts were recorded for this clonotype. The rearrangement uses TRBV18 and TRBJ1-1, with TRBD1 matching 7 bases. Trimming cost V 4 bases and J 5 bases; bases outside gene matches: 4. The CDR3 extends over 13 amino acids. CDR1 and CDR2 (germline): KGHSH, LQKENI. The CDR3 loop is CASSQGAETEAFF. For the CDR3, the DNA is TGTGCCAGCTCACAGGGGGCAGAGACTGAAGCTTTCTTT. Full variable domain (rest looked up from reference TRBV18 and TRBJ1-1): NAGVMQNPRHLVRRRGQEARLRCSPMKGHSHVYWYRQLPEEGLKFMVYLQKENIIDESGMPKERFSAEFPKEGPSILRIQQVVRGDSAAYFCASSQGAETEAFFGQGTRLTVV.

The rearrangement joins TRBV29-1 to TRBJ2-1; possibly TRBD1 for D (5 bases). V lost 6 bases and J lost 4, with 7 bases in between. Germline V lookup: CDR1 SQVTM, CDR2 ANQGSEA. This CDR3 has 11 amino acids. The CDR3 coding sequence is TGCAGCGTCAGACAGTACAATGAGCAGTTCTTC. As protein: CSVRQYNEQFF.

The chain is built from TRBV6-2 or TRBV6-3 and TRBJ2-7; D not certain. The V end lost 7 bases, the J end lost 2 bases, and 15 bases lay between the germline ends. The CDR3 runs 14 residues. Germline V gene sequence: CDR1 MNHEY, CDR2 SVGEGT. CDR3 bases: TGTGCCAGCACCCGCGTGGGCCCCACCTACGAGCAGTACTTC. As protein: CASTRVGPTYEQYF.

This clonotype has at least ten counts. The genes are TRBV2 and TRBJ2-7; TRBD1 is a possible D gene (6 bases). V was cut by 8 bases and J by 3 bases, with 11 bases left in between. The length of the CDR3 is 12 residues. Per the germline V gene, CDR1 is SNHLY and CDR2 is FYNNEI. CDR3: CASWAGDYEQYF. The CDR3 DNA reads TGTGCCAGCTGGGCAGGGGACTACGAGCAGTACTTC.

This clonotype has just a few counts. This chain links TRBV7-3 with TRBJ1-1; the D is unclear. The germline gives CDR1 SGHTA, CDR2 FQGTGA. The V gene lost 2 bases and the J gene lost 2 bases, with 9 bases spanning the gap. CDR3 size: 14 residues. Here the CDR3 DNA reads TGTGCCAGCAGCTTACAAGGGATCAACACTGAAGCTTTCTTT. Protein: CASSLQGINTEAFF.

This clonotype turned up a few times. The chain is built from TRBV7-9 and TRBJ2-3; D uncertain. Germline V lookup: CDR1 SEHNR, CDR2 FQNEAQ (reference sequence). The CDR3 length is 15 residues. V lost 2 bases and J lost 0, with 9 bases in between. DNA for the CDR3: TGTGCCAGCAGCTTACGTAAAGCTAGCACAGATACGCAGTATTTT. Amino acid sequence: CASSLRKASTDTQYF.

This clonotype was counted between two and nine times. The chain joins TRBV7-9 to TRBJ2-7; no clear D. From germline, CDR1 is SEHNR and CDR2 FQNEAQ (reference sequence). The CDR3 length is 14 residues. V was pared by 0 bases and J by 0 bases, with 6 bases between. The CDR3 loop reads CASSLAEASYEQYF. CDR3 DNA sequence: TGTGCCAGCAGCTTAGCCGAGGCCTCCTACGAGCAGTACTTC.